This entry lists 15 T cell receptor beta chains sequenced from one sample in a study of CD8 T cells in Susac syndrome. RNA in amounts of roughly 0.45 to 1 ug was reverse transcribed with random hexamers. One entry per CDR3 protein, called by TCRdb with MiXCR from the immunoSEQ multiplex PCR reads. The data hold about 240,000 distinct CDR3 sequences, with about 95% observed a single time. The sequenced sample was CD4+ T cells from PBMCs. These receptors were taken from a human donor with Susac syndrome.

The V and J genes are TRBV12-3 or TRBV12-4 and TRBJ1-2; the D is unclear. Trimming stripped 6 bases from V and 4 bases from J, with 3 bases between. CDR3 length equals 10 residues. The CDR3 loop is CASRAYGYTF. The CDR3 nucleotides are TGTGCCAGCAGGGCCTATGGCTACACCTTC.

The V and J genes are TRBV30 and TRBJ2-2, with 10 bases fitting TRBD2. Germline assignment: CDR1 GTSNPN and CDR2 SVGIG (reference sequence). This CDR3 region has 17 residues. Trimming took 5 bases from V and 4 from J; bases not matched to a gene: 13. CDR3 sequence: CAWYPGRTSGATGELFF. The CDR3 coding sequence is TGTGCCTGGTATCCAGGTAGGACTAGCGGAGCCACCGGGGAGCTGTTTTTT.

V usage is TRBV29-1 and J usage is TRBJ2-3; 9 bases map to TRBD2. Germline lookup yields CDR1 SQVTM and CDR2 ANQGSEA. The V segment lost 5 bases and the J segment 0 bases; nucleotides outside the gene matches: 3. This CDR3 spans 14 amino acids. Here the CDR3 reads CSVLTSGSTDTQYF. CDR3 sequence (DNA): TGCAGCGTTCTTACTAGCGGGAGCACAGATACGCAGTATTTT.

The chain employs TRBV2 and TRBJ2-5; 10 bases fit TRBD1. The trim removed 6 bases at V and 4 bases at J, leaving 8 bases unmatched. Germline assignment: CDR1 SNHLY and CDR2 FYNNEI. The CDR3 is 15 amino acids. The CDR3 loop is CASRRGQGSGETQYF. The CDR3 bases are TGTGCCAGCAGACGGGGACAGGGGTCCGGAGAGACCCAGTACTTC.

The chain is built from TRBV7-3 and TRBJ1-4, with 10 bases matching TRBD1. The ends lost 4 bases at V and 7 bases at J; junction bases unmatched: 3. The CDR3 is 14 residues long. Germline CDR1 is SGHTA and CDR2 is FQGTGA. As DNA, the CDR3 is TGTGCCAGCAGCTCTGGGACAGGGGTTGAAAAACTGTTTTTT. It codes for CASSSGTGVEKLFF.

This clonotype has only one observation. J is TRBJ2-7 and V is TRBV11-2; D is unresolved. V lost 8 bases and J 3 bases, leaving 14 bases between the germline ends. The CDR3 is made up of 13 amino acids. Germline loops: CDR1 SGHAT, CDR2 FQNNGV. The DNA of the CDR3 is TGTGCCAGCGACGTAGGATCCAACTACGAGCAGTACTTC. It encodes CASDVGSNYEQYF.

The genes are TRBV5-1 and TRBJ2-7, with D maybe TRBD1 (5 bases). V was clipped by 1 base and J by 2 bases, with 10 bases between them. The CDR3 has 14 residues. The germline gives CDR1 SGHRS, CDR2 YFSETQ. The CDR3 is CASSLTQDPYEQYF. CDR3 coding DNA: TGCGCCAGCAGCTTGACACAGGACCCCTACGAGCAGTACTTC. Full variable domain (outside the CDR3, taken from reference TRBV5-1 and TRBJ2-7): KAGVTQTPRYLIKTRGQQVTLSCSPISGHRSVSWYQQTPGQGLQFLFEYFSETQRNKGNFPGRFSGRQFSNSRSEMNVSTLELGDSALYLCASSLTQDPYEQYFGPGTRLTVT.

The chain joins TRBV5-4 to TRBJ1-2; 11 bases align to TRBD1. V lost 4 bases and J lost 8; bases outside the gene matches: 7. The CDR3 is made up of 14 amino acids. Germline values: CDR1 SGHNT, CDR2 YYREEE (reference sequence). The CDR3 protein is CASSRPGQGVGYTF. The CDR3 region has the DNA TGTGCCAGCAGCCGACCGGGACAGGGGGTAGGCTACACCTTC.

The chain employs TRBV12-3 or TRBV12-4 and TRBJ1-1; D not resolved. The ends were cut back, 10 bases at V and 1 base at J, with 16 bases in the middle. This CDR3 has 14 amino acids. Here the CDR3 reads CATQAWSKNTEAFF. CDR3 DNA: TGTGCCACCCAGGCCTGGTCAAAGAACACTGAAGCTTTCTTT.

The rearrangement joins TRBV7-8 to TRBJ2-7; D is undetermined. This CDR3 has 11 amino acids. Between the trimmed V and J ends, which lost 7 bases and 7 bases, there was a span of 11 bases. Germline V gene lookup returns CDR1 SGHVS and CDR2 FQNEAQ. The CDR3 spells CASTSEEEQYF. CDR3 sequence (DNA): TGTGCCAGCACCTCAGAGGAAGAGCAGTACTTC.

The chain uses TRBV9 and TRBJ2-7; no reliable D call. Deletions cut 3 bases from V and 1 base from J, with 8 bases between. The CDR3 consists of 13 residues. Germline CDR1 and CDR2: SGDLS and YYNGEE. The CDR3: CASSDDWSYEQYF. The CDR3 coding sequence is TGTGCCAGCAGCGACGACTGGTCCTACGAGCAGTACTTC.

This rearrangement joins TRBV7-3 to TRBJ2-3; weak D call: TRBD2 (7 bases). Trimming took 4 bases from V and 2 from J, leaving 16 bases between them. The germline gives CDR1 SGHTA, CDR2 FQGTGA. The length of the CDR3 is 16 residues. CDR3 sequence: CASSSRGGGLTDTQYF. The CDR3 bases are TGTGCCAGCAGCTCCAGAGGGGGGGGGCTCACAGATACGCAGTATTTT.

The gene calls are TRBV28 and TRBJ1-1, with 7 bases matching TRBD1. This CDR3 has 14 amino acids. Germline V gene sequence: CDR1 MDHEN, CDR2 SYDVKM. V shed 10 bases, J shed 2 bases, and the junction held 10 bases outside the gene matches. This chain's CDR3 is CATEEGQFNTEAFF. Here the CDR3 DNA reads TGTGCCACAGAAGAGGGACAGTTTAACACTGAAGCTTTCTTT.

This chain links TRBV30 with TRBJ2-3; 7 nucleotides match TRBD2. Per germline, CDR1 GTSNPN and CDR2 SVGIG (reference sequence). The CDR3 totals 12 residues. The V segment lost 5 bases and the J segment 3 bases; nucleotides outside the gene matches: 2. The CDR3 DNA reads TGTGCCTGGGGACTAGGGACAGATACGCAGTATTTT. Protein product: CAWGLGTDTQYF. The full variable domain, its missing parts supplied by reference TRBV30 and TRBJ2-3, is SQTIHQWPATLVQPVGSPLSLECTVEGTSNPNLYWYRQAAGRGLQLLFYSVGIGQISSEVPQNLSASRPQDRQFILSSKKLLLSDSGFYLCAWGLGTDTQYFGPGTRLTVL.

This sequence joins TRBV4-2 and TRBJ2-7; D may be TRBD1 or TRBD2 (5 bases each). Germline assignment: CDR1 LGHNA and CDR2 YNFKEQ. V dropped 4 bases and J dropped 3 bases, with 7 bases sitting between them. The CDR3 runs to 12 residues. The CDR3 here is CASSRDGYEQYF. DNA of the CDR3: TGTGCCAGCAGCCGGGACGGCTACGAGCAGTACTTC.